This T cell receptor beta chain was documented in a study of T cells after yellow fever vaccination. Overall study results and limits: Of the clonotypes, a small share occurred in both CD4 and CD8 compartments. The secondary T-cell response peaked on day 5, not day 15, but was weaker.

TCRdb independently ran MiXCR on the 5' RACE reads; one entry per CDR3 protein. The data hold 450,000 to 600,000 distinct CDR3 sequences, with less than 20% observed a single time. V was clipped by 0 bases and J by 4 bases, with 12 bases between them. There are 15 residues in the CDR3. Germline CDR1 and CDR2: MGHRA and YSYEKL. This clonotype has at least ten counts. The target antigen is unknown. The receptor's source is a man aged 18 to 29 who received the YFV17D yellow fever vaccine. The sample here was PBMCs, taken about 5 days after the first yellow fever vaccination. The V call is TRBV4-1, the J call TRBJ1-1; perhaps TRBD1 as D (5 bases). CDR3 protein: CASSQEGTLGTEAFF. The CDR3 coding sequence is TGCGCCAGCAGCCAAGAGGGGACCTTGGGCACTGAAGCTTTCTTT.